The clone carrying this TCR beta chain was observed many times. Germline loops: CDR1 MNHNS, CDR2 SASEGT. The CDR3 spans 13 residues. V lost 3 bases and J lost 10, with 15 bases in between. The TCR beta CDR3 regions underwent amplification using RNA transcripts as the source. When the TCR CDR3 underwent first-round RT-PCR, the HTBI primer set was used. TCRdb re-analysed the multiplex PCR reads in MiXCR, keeping a single row per CDR3 protein. Found here are 500,000 to 750,000 distinct CDR3 sequences, approximately 15% of them singletons; the top ten hold roughly 7.7%. This specimen belongs to a study of T cells in Graves' hyperthyroidism and ophthalmopathy.

V usage is TRBV6-1 and J usage is TRBJ1-1; TRBD1 might be the D (6 bases). The sequence came from a young woman with Graves' ophthalmopathy. The specimen was blood. The DNA of the CDR3 is TGTGCCAGCAGTGACACCCCCACAGGGAGAGCTTTCTTT. Residues: CASSDTPTGRAFF.